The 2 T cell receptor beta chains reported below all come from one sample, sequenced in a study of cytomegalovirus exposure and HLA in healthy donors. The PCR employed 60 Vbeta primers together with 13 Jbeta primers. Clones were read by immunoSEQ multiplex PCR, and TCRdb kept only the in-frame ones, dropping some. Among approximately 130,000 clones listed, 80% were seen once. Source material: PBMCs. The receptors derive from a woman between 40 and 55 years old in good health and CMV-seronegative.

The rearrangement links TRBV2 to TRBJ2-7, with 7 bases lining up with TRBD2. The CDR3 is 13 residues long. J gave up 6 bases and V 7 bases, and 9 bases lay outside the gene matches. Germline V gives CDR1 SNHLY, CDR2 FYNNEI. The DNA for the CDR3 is TGTGCCAGCAAACCGGGGAGGGGAGGCGAGCAGTACTTC. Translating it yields CASKPGRGGEQYF.

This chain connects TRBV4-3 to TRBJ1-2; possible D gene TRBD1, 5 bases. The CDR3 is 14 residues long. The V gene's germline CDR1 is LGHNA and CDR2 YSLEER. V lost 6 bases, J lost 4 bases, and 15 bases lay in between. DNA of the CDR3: TGCGCCAGCAGTTACGACGGAAGGGGCTATGGCTACACCTTC. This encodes CASSYDGRGYGYTF.